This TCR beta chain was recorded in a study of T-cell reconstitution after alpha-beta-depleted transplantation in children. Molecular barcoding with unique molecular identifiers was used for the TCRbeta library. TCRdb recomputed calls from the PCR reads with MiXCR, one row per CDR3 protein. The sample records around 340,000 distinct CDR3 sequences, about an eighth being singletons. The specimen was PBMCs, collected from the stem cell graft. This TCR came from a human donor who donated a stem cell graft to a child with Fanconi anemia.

CDR3 bases: TGTGCCAGCAGTTACTCCCGACAGGGCTACGAGCAGTACGTC. Translation: CASSYSRQGYEQYV. This chain links TRBV6-2 or TRBV6-3 with TRBJ2-7; 7 positions agree with TRBD1. The germline gives CDR1 MNHEY, CDR2 SVGEGT. V was pared by 0 bases and J by 3 bases, with 2 bases of the junction left unmatched. CDR3 length equals 14 residues.